This is a list of T cell receptor beta chains from one sample in a study of T cell responses to AZD1222 COVID-19 vaccine. Assay: immunoSEQ multiplex PCR; the TCRdb copy retains only in-frame clones and omits some. Here the sample spans approximately 100,000 clones, 85% to 90% being singletons. The source material was peripheral blood, sampled 28 days after the second AZD1222 dose. The receptors derive from an adult who received the AZD1222 COVID-19 vaccine. Each CDR3 is given with its conserved first and last residue. The D gene is left open where the match is weak. Rows may omit the clone size; those that give it use once, few, many or a size class.

NA,TRBV5-1,TRBD1,TRBJ2-1,CASSLGADRANNEQFF,TGCGCCAGCAGCTTGGGGGCCGACAGGGCGAACAATGAGCAGTTCTTC
NA,TRBV5-6,TRBD1,TRBJ2-1,CASSSGQGLYNEQFF,TGTGCCAGCAGTTCGGGACAGGGACTCTACAATGAGCAGTTCTTC
NA,TRBV6-5,NA,TRBJ2-1,CATAPGVRVSEQFF,TGTGCCACCGCACCGGGAGTACGGGTGAGTGAGCAGTTCTTC
NA,TRBV19,NA,TRBJ2-1,CASSTSTGRGYNEQFF,TGTGCCAGTAGTACCTCAACAGGGAGAGGCTACAATGAGCAGTTCTTC
few,TRBV6-2/TRBV6-3,TRBD2,TRBJ2-3,CASSSSGATDTQYF,TGTGCCAGCAGTTCTAGCGGGGCCACAGATACGCAGTATTTT
NA,TRBV4-1,TRBD2,TRBJ2-1,CASSQALAGGPTGNEQFF,TGCGCCAGCAGCCAGGCACTAGCGGGGGGCCCTACGGGCAATGAGCAGTTCTTC
NA,TRBV2,TRBD1,TRBJ1-6,CADRTGYNSPLHF,TGTGCCGACAGGACAGGTTATAATTCACCCCTCCACTTT
once,TRBV12-3/TRBV12-4,NA,TRBJ1-1,CASMNPTGREAFF,TGTGCCAGCATGAACCCAACAGGGCGCGAAGCTTTCTTT
NA,TRBV10-3,TRBD1,TRBJ2-2,CAISRQGAFTGELFF,TGTGCCATCAGCCGACAGGGGGCTTTCACCGGGGAGCTGTTTTTT
NA,TRBV12-3/TRBV12-4,NA,TRBJ1-1,CASGGSPEAFF,TGTGCCAGCGGAGGGAGCCCTGAAGCTTTCTTT
NA,TRBV5-6,NA,TRBJ1-5,CASSPRGGQPQHF,TGTGCCAGCAGCCCAAGGGGGGGGCAGCCCCAGCATTTT
NA,TRBV2,TRBD1,TRBJ1-5,CASSEQGQGNQPQHF,TGTGCCAGCAGTGAACAGGGACAGGGCAATCAGCCCCAGCATTTT
NA,TRBV18,TRBD1,TRBJ2-7,CASSPGTGDVYEQYF,TGTGCCAGCTCACCGGGGACAGGGGACGTTTACGAGCAGTACTTC
NA,TRBV12-3/TRBV12-4,NA,TRBJ2-5,CASSRTGSETQYF,TGTGCCAGCAGTCGGACGGGGTCAGAGACCCAGTACTTC
few,TRBV12-3/TRBV12-4,NA,TRBJ1-1,CASSSGPIPEAFF,TGTGCCAGCAGCTCAGGACCGATTCCTGAAGCTTTCTTT
once,TRBV21-1,NA,TRBJ2-7,CASSNPPGQGDEQYF,TGTGCCAGCAGCAACCCACCGGGACAGGGTGACGAGCAGTACTTC
NA,TRBV6-5,TRBD1,TRBJ1-2,CASGTGTEGNYGYTF,TGTGCCAGCGGAACCGGGACAGAGGGAAACTATGGCTACACCTTC
NA,TRBV18,TRBD1,TRBJ2-2,CASSPLLGTGGTGELFF,TGTGCCAGCTCACCACTTCTTGGGACAGGAGGCACCGGGGAGCTGTTTTTT
NA,TRBV5-1,NA,TRBJ2-4,CASSFSGTEIQYF,TGCGCCAGCAGCTTTTCAGGGACCGAAATTCAGTACTTC
once,TRBV5-4,TRBD1,TRBJ1-2,CASSPGGAGSNYGYTF,TGTGCCAGCAGCCCAGGGGGCGCGGGATCTAACTATGGCTACACCTTC
NA,TRBV18,NA,TRBJ2-3,CASSQNPGRGTDTQYF,TGTGCCAGCTCACAAAACCCGGGACGAGGCACAGATACGCAGTATTTT
NA,TRBV7-6,NA,TRBJ1-3,CASSLGFGYSGNTIYF,TGTGCCAGCAGCTTAGGTTTCGGATACTCTGGAAACACCATATATTTT
NA,TRBV9,NA,TRBJ1-2,CASSVDGEYGYTF,TGTGCCAGCAGCGTAGATGGAGAATATGGCTACACCTTC
NA,TRBV19,TRBD1,TRBJ2-1,CASSILRTGRDEQFF,TGTGCCAGTAGTATACTACGGACAGGGAGAGATGAGCAGTTCTTC
NA,TRBV2,NA,TRBJ1-1,CASREVPEAFF,TGTGCCAGCAGGGAGGTGCCTGAAGCTTTCTTT
NA,TRBV7-3,TRBD2,TRBJ2-2,CASKDSGGVTGELFF,TGTGCCAGCAAGGATAGCGGGGGGGTTACCGGGGAGCTGTTTTTT
NA,TRBV5-1,NA,TRBJ1-2,CASSLSGGANYGYTF,TGCGCCAGCAGCTTATCAGGCGGAGCTAACTATGGCTACACCTTC
NA,TRBV3-1/TRBV3-2,NA,TRBJ1-1,CASSGTGTEAFF,TGTGCCAGCAGCGGGACTGGCACTGAAGCTTTCTTT
NA,TRBV2,NA,TRBJ2-1,CASSEARSAGTSTDEQFF,TGTGCCAGCAGTGAAGCGAGGAGTGCCGGGACCTCGACCGATGAGCAGTTCTTC
few,TRBV2,NA,TRBJ2-3,CASRHTQGRAFDTQYF,TGTGCCAGCAGGCATACACAGGGAAGGGCTTTCGATACGCAGTATTTT
NA,TRBV2,TRBD1,TRBJ2-5,CASNRDRGQETQYF,TGTGCCAGCAACCGGGACAGGGGGCAAGAGACCCAGTACTTC
NA,TRBV1,NA,TRBJ1-2,CTSSQDRNYGYTF,TGCACCAGCAGCCAAGATCGAAACTATGGCTACACCTTC
NA,TRBV10-2,TRBD1,TRBJ2-7,CASSESSGTGAYEQYF,TGCGCCAGCAGTGAGTCCTCCGGGACAGGGGCCTACGAGCAGTACTTC
once,TRBV7-7,NA,TRBJ1-3,CASSPLGGNTIYF,TGTGCCAGCAGCCCACTAGGGGGAAACACCATATATTTT
NA,TRBV14,NA,TRBJ1-3,CACGLAAGNTIYF,TGTGCCTGTGGACTAGCGGCTGGAAACACCATATATTTT
NA,TRBV5-1,NA,TRBJ1-2,CASTEGFGYTF,TGCGCCAGCACCGAGGGGTTTGGCTACACCTTC
NA,TRBV5-8,NA,TRBJ1-3,CASRDRGGNTIYF,TGTGCCAGCAGGGACCGAGGTGGAAACACCATATATTTT
NA,TRBV5-1,TRBD1,TRBJ2-5,CASSLAIGTVQETQYF,TGCGCCAGCAGCTTGGCCATCGGGACAGTCCAAGAGACCCAGTACTTC
NA,TRBV6-2/TRBV6-3,NA,TRBJ2-3,CASSYAGSGDRDTQYF,TGTGCCAGCAGTTACGCGGGTAGCGGGGACAGAGATACGCAGTATTTT
NA,TRBV13,NA,TRBJ2-2,CASSALPVGDTGELFF,TGTGCCAGCAGCGCCCTCCCGGTAGGGGACACCGGGGAGCTGTTTTTT
once,TRBV29-1,TRBD1,TRBJ1-1,CSTGQGPNTEAFF,TGCAGCACGGGACAGGGCCCGAACACTGAAGCTTTCTTT
NA,TRBV7-7,TRBD1,TRBJ2-1,CASSPGGQSYNEQFF,TGTGCCAGCAGCCCAGGGGGACAGTCCTACAATGAGCAGTTCTTC
NA,TRBV7-9,NA,TRBJ1-2,CASSLEGTTNFYGYTF,TGTGCCAGCAGCTTAGAGGGGACAACGAATTTCTATGGCTACACCTTC
few,TRBV27,TRBD1,TRBJ1-6,CASSRGQGGSPLHF,TGTGCCAGCAGCCGAGGACAGGGAGGATCACCCCTCCACTTT
NA,TRBV5-4,TRBD2,TRBJ2-1,CASSLGTSGVYNEQFF,TGTGCCAGCAGCTTAGGGACTAGCGGGGTCTACAATGAGCAGTTCTTC